This T cell receptor (beta chain) stems from a study of persistence of HIV-infected CD4 T cells. Sequencing used immunoSEQ version 4 in survey mode. TCRdb's copy holds only in-frame clones and misses some; the assay was immunoSEQ multiplex PCR. The sample lists more than 35,000 clones; about nine tenths were seen once. For this clone: Its specificity is unknown.

Nonspecific anti-CD3/anti-CD28 bead stimulation represents the broad CD4+ T cell repertoire. Sorting of responding CD4+ T cells relied on upregulated CD40 ligand together with CD69. Donors had CD4+ T cell counts above 400 cells/uL and were CMV-seropositive. CD8+ T cells were removed from PBMCs prior to stimulation. Anti-CD28/CD49d costimulation, CD40-blocking antibody and enfuvirtide were given to CD8-depleted PBMCs for about 17 hours. CDR3 length: 15 residues. Trimming took off 7 bases at V and 3 bases at J, with 16 bases between the two ends. The germline V gene encodes CDR1 MDHEN and CDR2 SYDVKM. Sample: CD4+ T cells sorted from PBMCs after approximately 19-hour stimulation, taken from a patient who received antiretroviral therapy. The chain combines TRBV28 with TRBJ1-5; the D gene is possibly TRBD1 (5 bases). This receptor was taken from an adult man with HIV who was CMV-seropositive. Here the CDR3 reads CASTDFKGFNQPQHF. CDR3 nucleotides: TGTGCCAGCACCGACTTCAAGGGGTTCAATCAGCCCCAGCATTTT.